These 3 T cell receptor beta chains came from one sample sequenced in a study of shared clonotypes between healthy human individuals. Some clones are missing from TCRdb's copy, which holds only in-frame ones; the method was immunoSEQ multiplex PCR. The sample lists more than 2,000,000 clones, approximately 93% seen once, with 0.3% to 0.4% in the top ten. The specimen was naive CD4+ T cells from PBMCs. Subset defined: CD45RA+ positively selected. All receptors derive from a man younger than 35 in good health. Some clones in this sample may be carry-over from other donors' samples.

This clone was recorded once. The chain has TRBV6-6 and TRBJ2-7; 7 bases map to TRBD1. Losses at the gene ends were 7 bases for V and 3 bases for J; bases not matched to a gene: 6. The CDR3 loop spans 13 amino acids. The V gene's germline CDR1 is MNHNY and CDR2 SVGAGI (reference sequence). CDR3 amino acids: CASTPGQYYEQYF. DNA for the CDR3: TGTGCCAGCACCCCGGGACAGTACTACGAGCAGTACTTC.

The chain couples TRBV5-1 to TRBJ2-1, with D unresolved. The length of the CDR3 is 14 residues. Trimming took off 1 base at V and 8 bases at J, with 13 bases between the two ends. Germline V gene lookup returns CDR1 SGHRS and CDR2 YFSETQ. As DNA, the CDR3 is TGCGCCAGCAGCTTGCGGGCGCCCCGCGATGAGCAGTTCTTC. This sequence encodes CASSLRAPRDEQFF.

The V gene is TRBV9, the J gene TRBJ1-1; D perhaps matches TRBD1 (5 bases). The CDR3 totals 15 residues. CDR1 is SGDLS, CDR2 YYNGEE, per germline. The V and J ends lost 3 bases and 4 bases respectively, with 16 bases between them. CDR3 protein: CASSAKSSGATEAFF. The CDR3 DNA is TGTGCCAGCAGCGCGAAAAGTTCCGGGGCCACTGAAGCTTTCTTT. Supplemented by reference TRBV9 and TRBJ1-1, the full variable domain reads DSGVTQTPKHLITATGQRVTLRCSPRSGDLSVYWYQQSLDQGLQFLIQYYNGEERAKGNILERFSAQQFPDLHSELNLSSLELGDSALYFCASSAKSSGATEAFFGQGTRLTVV.